This T cell receptor beta chain is from a study of early T cells in non-severe SARS-CoV-2 infection. TCRdb reanalysed the 5' RACE reads using MiXCR and keeps one entry per CDR3 protein. The data hold approximately 66,000 distinct CDR3 sequences, with around 12% observed a single time. V was shortened by 1 base and J by 10 bases, with 13 bases between the two germline ends. This CDR3 contains 13 residues. Germline assignment: CDR1 MNHNS and CDR2 SASEGT. The clonotype comes from an adult who was a healthcare worker with PCR-confirmed SARS-CoV-2 infection or an uninfected control (not recorded which). The donor label of this sample is uncertain. The chain recombines TRBV6-1 with TRBJ1-1; D might be TRBD1 (6 bases). The material was whole blood, obtained at baseline. This chain's CDR3 is CASSEGARGLAFF. DNA of the CDR3: TGTGCCAGCAGTGAAGGGGCCAGGGGCTTAGCTTTCTTT.